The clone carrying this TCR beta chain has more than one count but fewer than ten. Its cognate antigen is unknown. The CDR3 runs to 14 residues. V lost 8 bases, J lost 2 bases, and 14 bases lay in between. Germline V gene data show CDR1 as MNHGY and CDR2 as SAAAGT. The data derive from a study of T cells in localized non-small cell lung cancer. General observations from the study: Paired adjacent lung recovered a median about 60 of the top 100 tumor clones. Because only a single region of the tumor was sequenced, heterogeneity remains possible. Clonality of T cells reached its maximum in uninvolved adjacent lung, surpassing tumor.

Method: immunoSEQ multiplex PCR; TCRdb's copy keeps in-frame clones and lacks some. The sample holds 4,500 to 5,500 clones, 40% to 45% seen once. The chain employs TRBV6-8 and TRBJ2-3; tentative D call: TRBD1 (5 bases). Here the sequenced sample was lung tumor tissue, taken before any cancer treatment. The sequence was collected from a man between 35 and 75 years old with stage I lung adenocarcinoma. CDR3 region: CASLQSGNTDTQYF. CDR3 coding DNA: TGTGCCAGCCTTCAGTCAGGGAACACAGATACGCAGTATTTT.